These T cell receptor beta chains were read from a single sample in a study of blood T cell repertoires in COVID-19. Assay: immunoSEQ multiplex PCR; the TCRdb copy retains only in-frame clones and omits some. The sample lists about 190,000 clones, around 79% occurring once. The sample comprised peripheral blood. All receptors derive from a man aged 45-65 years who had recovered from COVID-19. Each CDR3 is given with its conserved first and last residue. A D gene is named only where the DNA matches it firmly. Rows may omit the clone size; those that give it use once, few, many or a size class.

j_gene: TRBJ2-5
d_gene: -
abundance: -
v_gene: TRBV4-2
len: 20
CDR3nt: TGTGCCAGCAGCCAAGACCCGGTCGGGCAGGGGTTTTCCCCAGGAGAGACCCAGTACTTC
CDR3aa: CASSQDPVGQGFSPGETQYF

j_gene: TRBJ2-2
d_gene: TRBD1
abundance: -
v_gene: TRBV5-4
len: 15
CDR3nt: TGTGCCAGCAGCTTACGGGACAGGGTTCCCGGGGAGCTGTTTTTT
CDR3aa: CASSLRDRVPGELFF

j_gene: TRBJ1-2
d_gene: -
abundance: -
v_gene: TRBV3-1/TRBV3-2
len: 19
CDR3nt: TGTGCCAGCAGCCAATTGTCAAACCTCGGGGGGGTAGCTAACTATGGCTACACCTTC
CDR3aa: CASSQLSNLGGVANYGYTF

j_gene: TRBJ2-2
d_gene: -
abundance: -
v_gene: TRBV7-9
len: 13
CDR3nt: TGTGCCAGCAGCTTAGGTGGCCGCGGGGAGCTGTTTTTT
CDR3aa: CASSLGGRGELFF

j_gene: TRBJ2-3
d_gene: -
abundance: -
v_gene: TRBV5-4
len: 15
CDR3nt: TGTGCCAGCAGCTCAGGAGGAGGGCGTGCAGATACGCAGTATTTT
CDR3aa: CASSSGGGRADTQYF

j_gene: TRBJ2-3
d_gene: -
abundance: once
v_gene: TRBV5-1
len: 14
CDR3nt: TGCGCCAGCAGCTTGGGGCTAGCGTCAGATACGCAGTATTTT
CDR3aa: CASSLGLASDTQYF

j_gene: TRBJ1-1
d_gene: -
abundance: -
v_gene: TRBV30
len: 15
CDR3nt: TGTGCCTGGAGCCTTGCTCCCGAAAGGGGCACTGAAGCTTTCTTT
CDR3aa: CAWSLAPERGTEAFF

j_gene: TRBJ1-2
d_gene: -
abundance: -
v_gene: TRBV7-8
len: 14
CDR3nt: TGTGCCAGCAGCCGGGAAAGCAGGGGCTATGGCTACACCTTC
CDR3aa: CASSRESRGYGYTF

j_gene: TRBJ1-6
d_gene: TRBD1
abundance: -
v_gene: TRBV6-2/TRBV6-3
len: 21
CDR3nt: TGTGCCAGCAGTATCTTCCAGTGGATAGTAAATTCCGGGACAGAGAATTCACCCCTCCACTTT
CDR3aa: CASSIFQWIVNSGTENSPLHF

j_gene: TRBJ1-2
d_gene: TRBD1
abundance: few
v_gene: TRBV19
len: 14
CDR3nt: TGTGCCAGTAGTGCACAGACAGGGGGCTCTGGCTACACCTTC
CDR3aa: CASSAQTGGSGYTF

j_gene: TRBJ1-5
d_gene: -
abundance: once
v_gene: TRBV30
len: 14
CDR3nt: TGTGCCTGGAGCCCCTCCCCTAGCAATCAGCCCCAGCATTTT
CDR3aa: CAWSPSPSNQPQHF

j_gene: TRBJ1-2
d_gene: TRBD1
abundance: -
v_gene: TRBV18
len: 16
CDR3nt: TGTGCCAGCTCACCACGAGTGACAGGGAGGAACTATGGCTACACCTTC
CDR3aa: CASSPRVTGRNYGYTF

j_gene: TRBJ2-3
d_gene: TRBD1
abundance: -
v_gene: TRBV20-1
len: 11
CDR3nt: TGCAGTGCCCGGAGGACAGGGGGCAGTTATTTT
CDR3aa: CSARRTGGSYF

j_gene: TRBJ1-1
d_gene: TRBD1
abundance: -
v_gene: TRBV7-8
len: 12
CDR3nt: TGTGCCAGCAGCTCAGGGGGCCGTGTAGCTTTCTTT
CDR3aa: CASSSGGRVAFF

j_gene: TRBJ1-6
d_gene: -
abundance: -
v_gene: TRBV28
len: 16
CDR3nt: TGTGCCAGCAGATCATTGGGTGGGGGGTATAATTCACCCCTCCACTTT
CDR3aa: CASRSLGGGYNSPLHF

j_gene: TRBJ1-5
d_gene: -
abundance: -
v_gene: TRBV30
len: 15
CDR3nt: TGTGCCTGGAGTGTACGGGGGGTCTTCAATCAGCCCCAGCATTTT
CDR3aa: CAWSVRGVFNQPQHF

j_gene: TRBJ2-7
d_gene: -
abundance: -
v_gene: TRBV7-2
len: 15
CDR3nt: TGTGCCAGCAGCTTAGAAGGCCTCGGGGGCTACGAGCAGTACTTC
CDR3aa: CASSLEGLGGYEQYF

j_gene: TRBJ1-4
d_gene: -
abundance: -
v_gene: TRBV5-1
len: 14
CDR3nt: TGCGCCAGCAGCTTGGAGGTCGCGGGTGAAAAACTGTTTTTT
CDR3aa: CASSLEVAGEKLFF

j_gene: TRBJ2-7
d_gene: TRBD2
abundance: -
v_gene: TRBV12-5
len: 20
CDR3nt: TGTGCTAGTGGTTCACCCAGGGGGGCCATAGCGGGAGGGCCAGGATACGAGCAGTACTTC
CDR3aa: CASGSPRGAIAGGPGYEQYF

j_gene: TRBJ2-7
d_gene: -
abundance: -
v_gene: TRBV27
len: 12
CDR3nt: TGTGCCAGCAGTTTAGGGGGAGGCGAGCAGTACTTC
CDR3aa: CASSLGGGEQYF

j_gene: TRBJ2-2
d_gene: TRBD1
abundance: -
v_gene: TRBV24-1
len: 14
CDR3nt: TGTGCCACCAGTGATCGGACAGGGACCGGGGAGCTGTTTTTT
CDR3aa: CATSDRTGTGELFF

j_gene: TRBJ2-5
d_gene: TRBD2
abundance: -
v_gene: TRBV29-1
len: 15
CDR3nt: TGCAGCGTCGGACTAGCGGGAGGGTCCTGGGAGACCCAGTACTTC
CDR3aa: CSVGLAGGSWETQYF

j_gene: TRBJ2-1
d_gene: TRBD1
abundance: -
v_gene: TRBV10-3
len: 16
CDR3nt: TGTGCCATCAGTGATGGGGGGACAGGGGGAAGAAATGAGCAGTTCTTC
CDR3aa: CAISDGGTGGRNEQFF

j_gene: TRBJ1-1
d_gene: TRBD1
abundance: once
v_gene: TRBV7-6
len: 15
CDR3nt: TGTGCCAGCAGCTTAGCGGACAGGATAGGGACTGAAGCTTTCTTT
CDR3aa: CASSLADRIGTEAFF

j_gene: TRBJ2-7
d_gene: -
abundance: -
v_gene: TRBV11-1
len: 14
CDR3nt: TGTGCCAGCAGCTTAGGGACAGTGAACTACGAGCAGTACTTC
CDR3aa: CASSLGTVNYEQYF

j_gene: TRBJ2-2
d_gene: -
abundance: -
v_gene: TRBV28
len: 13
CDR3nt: TGTGCCAGCAGTTTACGGGTGACCGGGGAGCTGTTTTTT
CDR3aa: CASSLRVTGELFF

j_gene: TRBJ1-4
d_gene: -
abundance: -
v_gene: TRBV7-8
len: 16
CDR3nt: TGTGCCAGCAGGGAAAGGCGGGGAGCAACTAATGAAAAACTGTTTTTT
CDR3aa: CASRERRGATNEKLFF

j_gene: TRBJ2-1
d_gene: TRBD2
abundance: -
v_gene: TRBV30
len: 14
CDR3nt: TGTGCCTGGAGTCTCGGGACTAGCTCCAATGAGCAGTTCTTC
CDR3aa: CAWSLGTSSNEQFF

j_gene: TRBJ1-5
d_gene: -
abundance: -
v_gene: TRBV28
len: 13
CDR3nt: TGTGCCAGCAGTCAGGGTAGCAATCAGCCCCAGCATTTT
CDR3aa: CASSQGSNQPQHF

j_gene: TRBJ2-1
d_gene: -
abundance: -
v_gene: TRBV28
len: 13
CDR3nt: TGTGCCAGCCGGTTGGTCCTGAACAATGAGCAGTTCTTC
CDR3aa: CASRLVLNNEQFF

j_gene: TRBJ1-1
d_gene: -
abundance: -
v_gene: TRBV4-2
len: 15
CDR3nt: TGTGCCAGCAGCCAAGTTGGCGGATTGAACACTGAAGCTTTCTTT
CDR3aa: CASSQVGGLNTEAFF

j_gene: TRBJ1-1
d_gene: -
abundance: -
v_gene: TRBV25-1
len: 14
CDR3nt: TGTGCCAGCAGTCCGACAGTCTGGCGCACTGAAGCTTTCTTT
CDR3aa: CASSPTVWRTEAFF

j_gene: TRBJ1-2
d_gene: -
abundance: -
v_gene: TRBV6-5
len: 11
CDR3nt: TGTGCCAGCAGTTACCTGGGCGGCTACACCTTC
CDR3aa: CASSYLGGYTF

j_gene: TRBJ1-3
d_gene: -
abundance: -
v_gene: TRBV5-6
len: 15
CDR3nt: TGTGCCAGCAGCTTGGGTTCCAGGGGTGGAAACACCATATATTTT
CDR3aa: CASSLGSRGGNTIYF

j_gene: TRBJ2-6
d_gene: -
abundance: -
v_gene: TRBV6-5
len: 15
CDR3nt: TGTGCCAGCAGGGTACATTATCCCGGGGCCAACGTCCTGACTTTC
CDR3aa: CASRVHYPGANVLTF

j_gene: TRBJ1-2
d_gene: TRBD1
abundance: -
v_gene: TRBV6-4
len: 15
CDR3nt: TGTGCCAGCAGTGACAAGGGGGCAGTTATAGATGGCTACACCTTC
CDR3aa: CASSDKGAVIDGYTF

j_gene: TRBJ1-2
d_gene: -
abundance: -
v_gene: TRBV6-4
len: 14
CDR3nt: TGTGCCAGCAGTGAAGAGGGCTTTAGCTATGGCTACACCTTC
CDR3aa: CASSEEGFSYGYTF

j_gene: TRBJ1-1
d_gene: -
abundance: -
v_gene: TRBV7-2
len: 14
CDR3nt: TGTGCCAGCGGACGAGGGCCGGGGAACACTGAAGCTTTCTTT
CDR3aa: CASGRGPGNTEAFF

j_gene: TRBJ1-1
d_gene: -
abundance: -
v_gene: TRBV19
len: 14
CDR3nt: TGTGCCAGTGATTCTGGTCAGGGGAACACTGAAGCTTTCTTT
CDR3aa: CASDSGQGNTEAFF

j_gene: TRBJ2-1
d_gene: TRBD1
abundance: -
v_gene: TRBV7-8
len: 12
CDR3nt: TGTGCCAGCAGCTTAAGGGGACAGAAGCAGTTCTTC
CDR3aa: CASSLRGQKQFF

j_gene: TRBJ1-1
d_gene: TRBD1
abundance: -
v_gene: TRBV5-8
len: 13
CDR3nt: TGTGCCAGCAGCAGGGACAGGGGTACTGAAGCTTTCTTT
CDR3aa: CASSRDRGTEAFF

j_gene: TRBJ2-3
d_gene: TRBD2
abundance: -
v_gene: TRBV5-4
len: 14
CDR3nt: TGTGCCGCTCAAGCGGGATTAGTCACAGATACGCAGTATTTT
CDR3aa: CAAQAGLVTDTQYF

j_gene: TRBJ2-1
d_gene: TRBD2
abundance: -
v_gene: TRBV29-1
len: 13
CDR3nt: TGCAGCGGACTAGCGACCTCCTACAATGAGCAGTTCTTC
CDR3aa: CSGLATSYNEQFF

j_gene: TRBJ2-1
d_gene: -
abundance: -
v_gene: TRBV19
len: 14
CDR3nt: TGTGCCAGTAGTTCCCAGGTTGGGTCCCTACGGAAGTTCTTC
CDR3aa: CASSSQVGSLRKFF

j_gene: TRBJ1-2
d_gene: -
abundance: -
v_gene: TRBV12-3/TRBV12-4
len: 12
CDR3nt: TGTGCCAGCAGTTTAGAAGCTTATGGCTACACCTTC
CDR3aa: CASSLEAYGYTF

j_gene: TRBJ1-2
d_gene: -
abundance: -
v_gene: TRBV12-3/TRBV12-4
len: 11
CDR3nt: TGTGCCACGAACAGAATCTATGGCTACACCTTC
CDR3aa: CATNRIYGYTF

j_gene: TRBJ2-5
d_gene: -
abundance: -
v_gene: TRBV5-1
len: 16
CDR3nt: TGCGCCAGCAGCTTGGAGTTGCCACAAGGGGAAGAGACCCAGTACTTC
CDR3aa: CASSLELPQGEETQYF

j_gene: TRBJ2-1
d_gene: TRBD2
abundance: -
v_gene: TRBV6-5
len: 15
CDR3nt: TGTGCCAGCAGACAAAGCGGGAGCGCTTACAATGAGCAGTTCTTC
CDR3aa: CASRQSGSAYNEQFF